The entry that follows covers one T cell receptor (beta chain) sequence. Its antigen is undetermined. Measured with immunoSEQ multiplex PCR; TCRdb has only the in-frame clones, and not every one. The sample comprises about 89,000 clones, roughly 84% of which are singletons, and over 10% rests with the top ten. V was clipped by 8 bases and J by 5 bases; unmatched bases: 8. In germline, CDR1 is MNHNS, CDR2 SASEGT. The CDR3 runs 14 residues. This entry comes from a study of cytomegalovirus exposure and HLA in healthy donors. Study conclusions and caveats: Subsequent analysis revealed that first-cohort TCR clusters tended to co-occur in the approximately 120 validation repertoires. There were under 200 TCR beta chains listed as cytomegalovirus-associated.

The TCR sequence derives from a woman aged 18-30 years in good health and CMV-seropositive. The sequenced sample consisted of PBMCs. J is TRBJ1-1 and V is TRBV6-1; TRBD1 matches 10 bases. CDR3 in amino acids: CASPRDRGRTEAFF. Here the CDR3 DNA reads TGTGCCAGCCCCAGGGACAGGGGTAGAACTGAAGCTTTCTTT.